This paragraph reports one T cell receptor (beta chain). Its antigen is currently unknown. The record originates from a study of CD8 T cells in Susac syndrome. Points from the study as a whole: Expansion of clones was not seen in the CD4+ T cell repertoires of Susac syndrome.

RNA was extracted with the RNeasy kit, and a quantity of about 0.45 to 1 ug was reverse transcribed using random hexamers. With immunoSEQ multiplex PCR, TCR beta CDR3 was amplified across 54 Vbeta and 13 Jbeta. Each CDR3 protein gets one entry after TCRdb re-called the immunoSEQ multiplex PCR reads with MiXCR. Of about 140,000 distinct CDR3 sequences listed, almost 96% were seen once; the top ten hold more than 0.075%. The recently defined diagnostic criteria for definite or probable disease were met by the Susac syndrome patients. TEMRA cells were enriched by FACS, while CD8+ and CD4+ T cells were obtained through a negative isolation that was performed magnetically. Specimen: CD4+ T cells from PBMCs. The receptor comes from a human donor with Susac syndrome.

The CDR3 nucleotides read TGTGCCAGCAGTTCCAGGGGACAGGGTCTAGATACGCAGTATTTT. As protein: CASSSRGQGLDTQYF. This sequence joins TRBV7-2 and TRBJ2-3, with 9 bases fitting TRBD1. The germline V gene encodes CDR1 SGHTA and CDR2 FQGNSA. The CDR3 totals 15 residues. The trim removed 6 bases at V and 5 bases at J, leaving 9 bases unmatched.